The rows below give T cell receptor beta chains drawn from one sample of a study of OX40 agonist ivuxolimab in advanced cancers. Method: immunoSEQ multiplex PCR; TCRdb's copy keeps in-frame clones and lacks some. The table lists about 67,000 clones, about 90% of them singletons. This material consisted of CD4+ or CD8+ T cells sorted from blood, taken in a trial of the OX40 agonist ivuxolimab. The receptors derive from an adult with an advanced solid tumor such as melanoma, head and neck, liver or kidney cancer. Both conserved end residues are part of each CDR3. Each record gives: V gene, D gene, clone size, J gene, CDR3 protein, CDR3 DNA. The D gene is left open where the match is weak. Rows may omit the clone size; those that give it use once, few, many or a size class.

V gene: TRBV7-8
D gene: NA
clone size: NA
J gene: TRBJ2-1
CDR3 protein: CASSSMAGSYNEQFF
CDR3 DNA: TGTGCCAGCAGTTCGATGGCGGGCTCCTACAATGAGCAGTTCTTC

V gene: TRBV7-9
D gene: NA
clone size: once
J gene: TRBJ2-7
CDR3 protein: CASSLSESAEQYF
CDR3 DNA: TGTGCCAGCAGCTTATCGGAAAGCGCCGAGCAGTACTTC

V gene: TRBV28
D gene: NA
clone size: NA
J gene: TRBJ2-4
CDR3 protein: CASRRTARGIQYF
CDR3 DNA: TGTGCCAGCAGAAGGACAGCCCGAGGCATTCAGTACTTC

V gene: TRBV28
D gene: NA
clone size: NA
J gene: TRBJ2-7
CDR3 protein: CASSFGTSYEQYF
CDR3 DNA: TGTGCCAGCAGTTTCGGGACCTCCTACGAGCAGTACTTC

V gene: TRBV2
D gene: NA
clone size: NA
J gene: TRBJ2-1
CDR3 protein: CASCPRGGPYNEQFF
CDR3 DNA: TGTGCCAGCTGCCCGAGGGGGGGCCCCTACAATGAGCAGTTCTTC

V gene: TRBV9
D gene: TRBD1
clone size: once
J gene: TRBJ2-3
CDR3 protein: CASSSGGSTDTQYF
CDR3 DNA: TGTGCCAGCAGCTCAGGGGGATCCACAGATACGCAGTATTTT

V gene: TRBV30
D gene: TRBD1
clone size: NA
J gene: TRBJ2-7
CDR3 protein: CAWVDRGSTYEQYF
CDR3 DNA: TGTGCCTGGGTGGACAGGGGGTCTACCTACGAGCAGTACTTC

V gene: TRBV5-5
D gene: NA
clone size: NA
J gene: TRBJ2-7
CDR3 protein: CASSKDANSYEQYF
CDR3 DNA: TGTGCCAGCAGCAAGGACGCGAACTCCTACGAGCAGTACTTC

V gene: TRBV7-2
D gene: NA
clone size: NA
J gene: TRBJ1-3
CDR3 protein: CASSSRAAGSGNTIYF
CDR3 DNA: TGTGCCAGCAGCTCCCGTGCTGCAGGGAGTGGAAACACCATATATTTT

V gene: TRBV30
D gene: NA
clone size: once
J gene: TRBJ1-4
CDR3 protein: CAWSHPGDPTNEKLFF
CDR3 DNA: TGTGCCTGGAGTCACCCAGGGGACCCAACTAATGAAAAACTGTTTTTT

V gene: TRBV5-1
D gene: TRBD1
clone size: NA
J gene: TRBJ2-3
CDR3 protein: CASSFRRSEGGPTDTQYF
CDR3 DNA: TGCGCCAGCAGCTTTCGTCGTTCGGAAGGGGGCCCCACAGATACGCAGTATTTT

V gene: TRBV6-6
D gene: TRBD1
clone size: NA
J gene: TRBJ2-1
CDR3 protein: CASITDRGPPIEQFF
CDR3 DNA: TGTGCCAGCATCACGGACAGGGGGCCCCCAATTGAGCAGTTCTTC

V gene: TRBV5-1
D gene: NA
clone size: few
J gene: TRBJ1-4
CDR3 protein: CASSLEGGTVNEKLFF
CDR3 DNA: TGCGCCAGCAGCTTGGAAGGGGGGACGGTTAATGAAAAACTGTTTTTT

V gene: TRBV28
D gene: TRBD1
clone size: NA
J gene: TRBJ2-1
CDR3 protein: CASRGQGTDEQFF
CDR3 DNA: TGTGCCAGCAGGGGACAGGGAACCGATGAGCAGTTCTTC

V gene: TRBV15
D gene: TRBD1
clone size: NA
J gene: TRBJ2-1
CDR3 protein: CATSRLRPTGINNEQFF
CDR3 DNA: TGTGCCACCAGCAGACTTCGGCCGACAGGGATCAACAATGAGCAGTTCTTC

V gene: TRBV2
D gene: TRBD1
clone size: NA
J gene: TRBJ1-4
CDR3 protein: CASRRDRRTRADEKLFF
CDR3 DNA: TGTGCCAGCAGGAGGGACAGGCGGACTAGGGCGGACGAAAAACTGTTTTTT

V gene: TRBV5-1
D gene: TRBD2
clone size: NA
J gene: TRBJ2-3
CDR3 protein: CASSLRASGGTDTQYF
CDR3 DNA: TGCGCCAGCAGCTTGAGGGCTAGCGGGGGCACAGATACGCAGTATTTT

V gene: TRBV15
D gene: TRBD1
clone size: NA
J gene: TRBJ2-2
CDR3 protein: CATSRDLVRGPGELFF
CDR3 DNA: TGTGCCACCAGCAGAGATCTAGTTAGGGGGCCCGGGGAGCTGTTTTTT

V gene: TRBV28
D gene: NA
clone size: NA
J gene: TRBJ1-6
CDR3 protein: CASSLGLPLHF
CDR3 DNA: TGTGCCAGCAGTTTGGGGTTACCCCTCCACTTT

V gene: TRBV5-1
D gene: TRBD1
clone size: NA
J gene: TRBJ1-1
CDR3 protein: CASKEGASTEAFF
CDR3 DNA: TGCGCCAGTAAGGAGGGGGCGAGCACTGAAGCTTTCTTT

V gene: TRBV7-3
D gene: NA
clone size: NA
J gene: TRBJ1-2
CDR3 protein: CASSSGTENYGYTF
CDR3 DNA: TGTGCCAGCAGCTCCGGGACCGAAAACTATGGCTACACCTTC

V gene: TRBV5-5
D gene: NA
clone size: NA
J gene: TRBJ1-2
CDR3 protein: CASSLDGRNYGYTF
CDR3 DNA: TGTGCCAGCAGCCTGGATGGCAGAAACTATGGCTACACCTTC

V gene: TRBV6-1
D gene: TRBD1
clone size: NA
J gene: TRBJ2-1
CDR3 protein: CATWTGALAEQFF
CDR3 DNA: TGTGCCACCTGGACAGGTGCTTTGGCTGAGCAGTTCTTC

V gene: TRBV4-3
D gene: NA
clone size: NA
J gene: TRBJ2-1
CDR3 protein: CASSQDKEIKGEQFF
CDR3 DNA: TGCGCCAGCAGCCAAGATAAGGAGATTAAAGGCGAGCAGTTCTTC

V gene: TRBV7-9
D gene: NA
clone size: NA
J gene: TRBJ1-4
CDR3 protein: CASSSTPGAGNEKLFF
CDR3 DNA: TGTGCCAGCAGCTCGACCCCAGGGGCAGGAAATGAAAAACTGTTTTTT

V gene: TRBV7-2
D gene: NA
clone size: NA
J gene: TRBJ2-3
CDR3 protein: CASSLSSGDTQYF
CDR3 DNA: TGTGCCAGCAGCTTAAGTTCGGGAGATACGCAGTATTTT

V gene: TRBV18
D gene: NA
clone size: NA
J gene: TRBJ2-1
CDR3 protein: CASSPPVRNEQFF
CDR3 DNA: TGTGCCAGCTCACCACCGGTTAGGAATGAGCAGTTCTTC

V gene: TRBV6-5
D gene: NA
clone size: NA
J gene: TRBJ1-5
CDR3 protein: CASSYSQDLNQPQHF
CDR3 DNA: TGTGCCAGCAGTTATTCCCAGGATCTCAATCAGCCCCAGCATTTT

V gene: TRBV7-2
D gene: NA
clone size: NA
J gene: TRBJ1-2
CDR3 protein: CASSFRGLDGYTF
CDR3 DNA: TGTGCCAGCAGCTTCAGGGGACTTGATGGCTACACCTTC